The clone carrying this T cell receptor (beta chain) was observed many times. This sample was taken from a study of regulatory T cells in long-lasting Graves disease. Time point of the sample: newly diagnosed GD, antithyroid drugs for less than 3 months. With RNA extracted from PBMCs as input, the TCR library was made. American Thyroid Association guidelines were used to diagnose Graves' disease. V was pared by 5 bases and J by 7 bases, with 17 bases between. The CDR3 consists of 15 residues. Arm-PCR with iRepertoire HTBI primers amplified the CDR3 regions for these TCR beta libraries. TCRdb passed the multiplex PCR reads through MiXCR, listing each CDR3 protein once. The sample holds about 620,000 distinct CDR3 sequences, around 17% seen once. These data were also reused for a study on T cells in Graves' hyperthyroidism and ophthalmopathy.

The chain carries TRBV12-3 or TRBV12-4 and TRBJ1-4; unclear D gene. The input for sequencing was peripheral blood mononuclear cells (PBMCs), taken at new diagnosis, from a patient treated with antithyroid drugs. The TCR sequence derives from a woman in her twenties or thirties with Graves disease. The DNA for the CDR3 is TGTGCCAGCAGTCCACAGCTCCCCTCCGGTGAAAAACTGTTTTTT. Protein: CASSPQLPSGEKLFF.